A single sample is the source of the 21 T cell receptor beta chains below, sequenced in a study of blood T cell repertoires in COVID-19 (dated by TCRdb to about 2020). Library preparation employed the immunoSEQ multiplex PCR assay. Entries here come from immuneACCESS through TCRdb and include only in-frame sequences with V and J called. Some clones fail to appear in such tables; in the studies checked, an unresolved V gene covers under half of the shortfall, and the cause of the remainder is unknown. A total of some 300,000 clones appear in this sample, just under 90% of them only once. The ten largest clones take up just under 6.5% of the sample. Sequenced input: peripheral blood. The receptors derive from a woman aged 45-65 years with COVID-19, enrolled during active disease.

The V gene is TRBV5-1, the J gene TRBJ2-1; 11 nucleotides agree with TRBD2. CDR1 is SGHRS and CDR2 is YFSETQ in the germline V gene. The junction had 19 bases not matched to a gene; V was cut back by 8 bases and J by 0 bases. The CDR3 totals 20 residues. CDR3 coding DNA: TGCGCCAGTTCCTCGACCTCTAGCGGGGGGAGGTTAAACTCCTACAATGAGCAGTTCTTC. Translation gives CASSSTSSGGRLNSYNEQFF. Complete variable domain (other parts from reference TRBV5-1 and TRBJ2-1): KAGVTQTPRYLIKTRGQQVTLSCSPISGHRSVSWYQQTPGQGLQFLFEYFSETQRNKGNFPGRFSGRQFSNSRSEMNVSTLELGDSALYLCASSSTSSGGRLNSYNEQFFGPGTRLTVL.

The V call is TRBV18, the J call TRBJ2-5, with 7 bases that match TRBD1. The CDR3 is 14 residues long. CDR1 and CDR2 from the germline V gene are KGHSH and LQKENI. V shed 4 bases, J shed 4 bases, and the junction held 6 bases outside the gene matches. CDR3 region: CASSRQGSGETQYF. For the CDR3, the DNA is TGTGCCAGCTCACGACAGGGAAGTGGAGAGACCCAGTACTTC.

The CDR3 is CASSYSNRANTEAFF. CDR3 bases: TGTGCCAGCAGTTACTCTAACAGGGCCAACACTGAAGCTTTCTTT. This chain connects TRBV6-5 to TRBJ1-1; D may be TRBD1 (6 bases). Trimming took off 0 bases at V and 2 bases at J, with 10 bases between the two ends. The CDR3 is 15 amino acids. The germline V gene has CDR1 MNHEY and CDR2 SVGAGI.

The chain combines TRBV18 with TRBJ1-1; D might be TRBD1 (6 bases). Germline V gene data show CDR1 as KGHSH and CDR2 as LQKENI. CDR3 length: 13 residues. Deletions cut 4 bases from V and 4 bases from J, with 10 bases between. The CDR3 DNA reads as TGTGCCAGCTCACAGGCGACAGGCACTGAAGCTTTCTTT. This gives the protein CASSQATGTEAFF.

In this sample, this clone turned up once. The chain uses TRBV29-1 and TRBJ1-2, with D perhaps matching TRBD1 (5 bases). Germline loops: CDR1 SQVTM, CDR2 ANQGSEA. The CDR3 covers 13 residues. V lost 3 bases and J lost 4, with 12 bases in between. The CDR3 nucleotides are TGCAGCGTTGACGGGGGTGGCGTCTATGGCTACACCTTC. It codes for CSVDGGGVYGYTF.

This chain uses TRBV5-1 with TRBJ2-3; D unresolved. Between the trimmed V and J ends, which lost 0 bases and 0 bases, there was a span of 11 bases. Germline V gene lookup returns CDR1 SGHRS and CDR2 YFSETQ. The CDR3 is 16 amino acids. The CDR3 region has the DNA TGCGCCAGCAGCTTGGCTGCGGAAACTAGCACAGATACGCAGTATTTT. It is translated as CASSLAAETSTDTQYF.

The rearrangement uses TRBV7-9 and TRBJ2-5; 8 bases align to TRBD2. The CDR3 runs to 15 residues. In germline, CDR1 is SEHNR, CDR2 FQNEAQ (reference sequence). V lost 4 bases, J lost 5 bases, and 9 bases stayed unmatched. CDR3 coding DNA: TGTGCCAGCAGCTCAGGTCGAGCGGGAGAGGAGACCCAGTACTTC. This gives the protein CASSSGRAGEETQYF.

V usage is TRBV5-5 and J usage is TRBJ1-2; D ambiguous. The CDR3 contains 13 residues. Trimming shortened V by 2 bases and J by 8 bases, and 13 bases separated the two germline ends. Germline V gives CDR1 SGHKS, CDR2 YYEKEE (reference sequence). The CDR3, as DNA: TGTGCCAGCAGCTTTGTGTTCCTAGGCGGCTACACCTTC. Its translation is CASSFVFLGGYTF.

The CDR3 sequence is CASSEGRGLSYEQYF. CDR3 sequence (DNA): TGTGCCAGCAGTGAGGGAAGGGGGCTAAGCTACGAGCAGTACTTC. This chain joins TRBV6-1 and TRBJ2-7; 7 bases fit TRBD1. CDR1 is MNHNS and CDR2 is SASEGT in the germline V gene. The CDR3 consists of 15 residues. Germline trimming cut 3 bases from V and 3 bases from J; bases unmatched to any gene: 8.

The rearrangement links TRBV24-1 to TRBJ2-1, with D possibly TRBD2 on 6 matching bases. The CDR3 loop spans 16 amino acids. Germline loops: CDR1 KGHDR, CDR2 SFDVKD. V was clipped by 0 bases and J by 3 bases, with 11 bases between them. Here the CDR3 DNA reads TGTGCCACCAGTGATTTGGAAGCGGAGGGCTACAATGAGCAGTTCTTC. Amino acids: CATSDLEAEGYNEQFF.

This rearrangement joins TRBV27 to TRBJ1-4; possible D gene TRBD1, 5 bases. V shed 4 bases and J shed 7 bases, with 19 bases lying between them. This CDR3 has 16 amino acids. Germline V gene lookup returns CDR1 MNHEY and CDR2 SMNVEV (reference sequence). In DNA, the CDR3 is TGTGCCAGCAGTTCCCTTGGGGGGGGAGATAGTGAAAAACTGTTTTTT. Amino acid sequence: CASSSLGGGDSEKLFF.

This clone was seen a single time. The chain carries TRBV24-1 and TRBJ2-5; 10 nucleotides line up with TRBD1. Looked up from germline, CDR1 is KGHDR and CDR2 is SFDVKD. The J segment lost 14 bases and the V segment lost 3 bases, leaving 8 bases of the junction unmatched. The CDR3 sequence is 13 residues long. The CDR3 loop is CATSDSLGQGLYF. The CDR3, as DNA: TGTGCCACCAGTGATAGTTTGGGACAGGGGCTTTACTTC.

The CDR3, as DNA: TGTGCCAGCAGCCCCAGTGGTGGCTTTGTAGCTTTCTTT. It translates to CASSPSGGFVAFF. The V and J genes are TRBV7-2 and TRBJ1-1; D gene unclear. The V end lost 5 bases, the J end lost 10 bases, and 17 bases lay between the germline ends. CDR1 is SGHTA and CDR2 is FQGNSA in the germline V gene. This CDR3 comprises 13 residues.

The rearrangement links TRBV6-5 to TRBJ2-5; 11 bases line up with TRBD2. Losses at the gene ends were 6 bases for V and 9 bases for J; bases not matched to a gene: 6. Germline-derived CDR1 and CDR2 are MNHEY and SVGAGI. The CDR3 covers 13 residues. CDR3 sequence (DNA): TGTGCCAGCAGGGGACTAGCGGACGGTTCCCAGTACTTC. Translated, it gives CASRGLADGSQYF.

The rearrangement links TRBV9 to TRBJ2-5; 13 nucleotides align to TRBD2. The J segment lost 6 bases and the V segment lost 2 bases, leaving 1 base of the junction unmatched. The CDR3 spans 14 residues. CDR1 and CDR2 (germline): SGDLS, YYNGEE. CDR3 in amino acids: CASSVGLAGKTQYF. CDR3 bases: TGTGCCAGCAGCGTGGGACTAGCGGGGAAGACCCAGTACTTC.

The chain carries TRBV5-4 and TRBJ2-3, with a tentative D call TRBD2 (6 bases). V gave up 4 bases and J gave up 2 bases, with 17 bases separating them. Germline CDR1 is SGHNT and CDR2 is YYREEE (reference sequence). There are 16 residues in the CDR3. CDR3 nucleotide sequence: TGTGCCAGCAGCAAAAGGACTATCGTATACACAGATACGCAGTATTTT. Its translation: CASSKRTIVYTDTQYF.

This sequence joins TRBV6-1 and TRBJ1-5, with D possibly matching TRBD1 (5 bases). CDR3 size: 15 residues. Trimming removed 3 bases from V and 2 bases from J, with 11 bases in between. Germline CDR1 and CDR2: MNHNS and SASEGT. The CDR3 DNA is TGTGCCAGCAGTGAGTGGGGGGTTGGCAATCAGCCCCAGCATTTT. This gives the protein CASSEWGVGNQPQHF.

This clone occurred once. The J gene is TRBJ1-3, the V gene TRBV30; D remains ambiguous. Trimming pared 1 base from V and 4 bases from J, leaving 11 bases between. The CDR3 spans 14 residues. The germline V gene encodes CDR1 GTSNPN and CDR2 SVGIG (reference sequence). The DNA of the CDR3 is TGTGCCTGGAGTGACGCTGCACTGGGAAACACCATATATTTT. Translation gives CAWSDAALGNTIYF.

The chain uses TRBV30 and TRBJ1-6; D is uncertain. Looked up from germline, CDR1 is GTSNPN and CDR2 is SVGIG (reference sequence). The CDR3 contains 13 residues. Trimming removed 2 bases from V and 1 base from J, with 3 bases in between. CDR3 protein: CAWSSSYNSPLHF. The CDR3 DNA reads as TGTGCCTGGAGTTCTTCCTATAATTCACCCCTCCACTTT.

V and J are TRBV10-1 and TRBJ1-2; D is unclear. The germline V gene has CDR1 WNHNN and CDR2 SYGVQD (reference sequence). This CDR3 has 11 amino acids. The V and J ends lost 3 bases and 4 bases respectively, with 3 bases between them. CDR3 coding DNA: TGCGCCAGCAGTGACCTCTATGGCTACACCTTC. Amino acid sequence: CASSDLYGYTF.

The rearrangement links TRBV7-9 to TRBJ1-4; TRBD1 matches 9 bases. This CDR3 has 16 residues. The junction had 3 bases not matched to a gene; V was cut back by 0 bases and J by 4 bases. Germline CDR1 reads SEHNR; CDR2 reads FQNEAQ (reference sequence). CDR3 nucleotide sequence: TGTGCCAGCAGCTTAGCCGGGGGACAGGGTAATGAAAAACTGTTTTTT. Translating gives CASSLAGGQGNEKLFF.